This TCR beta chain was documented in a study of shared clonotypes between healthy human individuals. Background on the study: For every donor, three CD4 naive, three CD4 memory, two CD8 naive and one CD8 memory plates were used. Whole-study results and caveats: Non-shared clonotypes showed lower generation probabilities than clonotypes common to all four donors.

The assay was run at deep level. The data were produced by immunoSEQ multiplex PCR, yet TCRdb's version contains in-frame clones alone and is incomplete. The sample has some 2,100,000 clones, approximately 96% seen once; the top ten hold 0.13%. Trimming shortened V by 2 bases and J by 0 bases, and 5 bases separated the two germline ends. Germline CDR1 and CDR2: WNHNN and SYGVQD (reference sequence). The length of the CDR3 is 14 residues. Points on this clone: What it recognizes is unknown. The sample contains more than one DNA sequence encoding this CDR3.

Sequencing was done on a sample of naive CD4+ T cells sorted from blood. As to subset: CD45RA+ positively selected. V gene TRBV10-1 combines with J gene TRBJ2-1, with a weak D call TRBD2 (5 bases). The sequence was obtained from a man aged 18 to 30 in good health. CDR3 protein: CASSEGSSYNEQFF. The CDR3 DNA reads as TGCGCCAGCAGTGAGGGGAGCTCCTACAATGAGCAGTTCTTC.